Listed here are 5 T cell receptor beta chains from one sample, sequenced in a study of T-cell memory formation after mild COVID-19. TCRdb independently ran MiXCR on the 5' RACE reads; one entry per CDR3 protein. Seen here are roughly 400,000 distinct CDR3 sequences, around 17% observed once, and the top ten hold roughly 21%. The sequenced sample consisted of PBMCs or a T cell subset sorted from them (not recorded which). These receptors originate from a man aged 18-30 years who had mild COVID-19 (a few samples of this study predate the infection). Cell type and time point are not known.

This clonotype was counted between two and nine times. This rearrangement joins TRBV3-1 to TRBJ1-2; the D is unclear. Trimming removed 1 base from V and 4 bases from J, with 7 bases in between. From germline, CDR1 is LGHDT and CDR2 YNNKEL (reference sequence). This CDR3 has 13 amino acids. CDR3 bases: TGTGCCAGCAGCCAAGGAGCAGGCTATGGCTACACCTTC. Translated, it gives CASSQGAGYGYTF.

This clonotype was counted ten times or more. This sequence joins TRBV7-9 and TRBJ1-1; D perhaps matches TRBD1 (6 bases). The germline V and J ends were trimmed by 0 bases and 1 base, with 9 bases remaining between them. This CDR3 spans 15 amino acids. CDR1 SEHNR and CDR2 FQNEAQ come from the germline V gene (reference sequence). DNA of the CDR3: TGTGCCAGCAGCTTAGCCGCGGGGGCGAACACTGAAGCTTTCTTT. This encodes CASSLAAGANTEAFF.

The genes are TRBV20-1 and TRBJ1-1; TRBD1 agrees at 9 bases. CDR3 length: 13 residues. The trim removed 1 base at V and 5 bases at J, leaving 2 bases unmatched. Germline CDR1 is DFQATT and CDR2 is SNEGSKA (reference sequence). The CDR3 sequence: CSARGDRDTEAFF. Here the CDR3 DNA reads TGCAGTGCTAGAGGGGACAGGGATACTGAAGCTTTCTTT.

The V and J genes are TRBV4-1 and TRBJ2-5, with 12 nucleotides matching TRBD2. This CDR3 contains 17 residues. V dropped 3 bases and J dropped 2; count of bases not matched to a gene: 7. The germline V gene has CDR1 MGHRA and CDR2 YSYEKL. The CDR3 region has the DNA TGCGCCAGCAGCCACCCCCCCGGACTAGCGGGGCAAGAGACCCAGTACTTC. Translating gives CASSHPPGLAGQETQYF.

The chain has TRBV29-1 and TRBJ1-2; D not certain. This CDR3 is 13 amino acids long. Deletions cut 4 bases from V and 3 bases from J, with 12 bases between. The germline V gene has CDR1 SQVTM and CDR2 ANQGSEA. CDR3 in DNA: TGCAGCGTTGCTGTCACTGGGGACTATGGCTACACCTTC. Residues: CSVAVTGDYGYTF.